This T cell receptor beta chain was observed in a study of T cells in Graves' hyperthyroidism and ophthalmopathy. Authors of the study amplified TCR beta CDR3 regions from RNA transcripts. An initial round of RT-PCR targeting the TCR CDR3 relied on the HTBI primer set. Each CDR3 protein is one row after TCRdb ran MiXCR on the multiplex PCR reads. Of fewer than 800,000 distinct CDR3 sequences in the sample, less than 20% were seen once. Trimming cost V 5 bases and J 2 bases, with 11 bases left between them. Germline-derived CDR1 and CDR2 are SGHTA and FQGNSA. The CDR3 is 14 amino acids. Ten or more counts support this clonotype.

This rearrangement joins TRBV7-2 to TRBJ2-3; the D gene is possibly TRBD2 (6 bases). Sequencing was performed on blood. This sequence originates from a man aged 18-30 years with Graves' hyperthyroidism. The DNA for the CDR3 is TGTGCCAGCAGCGACGGGGACTTCACAGATACGCAGTATTTT. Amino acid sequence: CASSDGDFTDTQYF. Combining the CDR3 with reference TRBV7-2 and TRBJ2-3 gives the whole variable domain GAGVSQSPSNKVTEKGKDVELRCDPISGHTALYWYRQSLGQGLEFLIYFQGNSAPDKSGLPSDRFSAERTGGSVSTLTIQRTQQEDSAVYLCASSDGDFTDTQYFGPGTRLTVL.